This T cell receptor beta chain was sequenced in a study of shared clonotypes between healthy human individuals. Only in-frame clones appear in the TCRdb table, and some are missing; sequencing was by immunoSEQ multiplex PCR. Of just over 2,000,000 clones listed, 85% to 95% are singletons. CD8 cells classed as naive were CD45RO-negative and positively selected for CCR7, excluding terminally differentiated effector memory CD45RA+ cells. Between the trimmed V and J ends, which lost 1 base and 8 bases, there was a span of 14 bases. The CDR3 loop spans 15 amino acids. Germline lookup yields CDR1 SEHNR and CDR2 FQNEAQ (reference sequence).

The sequence was collected from a man between 18 and 29 years old in good health. Material: naive CD8+ T cells sorted from blood. V is TRBV7-9 and J is TRBJ1-4; the D gene is possibly TRBD1 (5 bases). The CDR3 DNA reads TGTGCCAGCAGCTTAGGGGGGGAGACATTCGAAAAACTGTTTTTT. Protein sequence: CASSLGGETFEKLFF.